This T cell receptor (beta chain) was sequenced during a study of Ad26.COV2.S vaccination and SARS-CoV-2 variants. This clone was detected once. Its target is unknown. The assay was immunoSEQ multiplex PCR, and TCRdb's table has in-frame clones only and misses some. This table holds over 400,000 clones, around 92% found once. Findings and limits, study-wide: While placebo recipients had lower spike-specific TCR breadth, vaccine recipients had more. Reported post-vaccination CD8+ and CD4+ T cell responses to spike showed substantial breadth.

The treatment denotes: 19 received Ad26.COV2.S at low or high dose, single or two shots; several received placebo; per-sample allocation not given. Sampling was done on day 63 after the first vaccine or placebo injection. This Boston cohort included adults aged 18-55 years. The length of the CDR3 is 16 residues. Trimming at V came to 2 bases and at J to 10 bases, leaving 11 bases not matched to a gene. Germline values: CDR1 SGHTA, CDR2 FQGNSA. The source of this sequence is a person between 18 and 65 years old who received the Ad26.COV2.S COVID-19 vaccine or a placebo. Sample: peripheral blood, taken in a trial of Ad26.COV2.S vaccine versus placebo. The rearrangement links TRBV7-2 to TRBJ1-6, with 7 bases fitting TRBD1. DNA of the CDR3: TGTGCCAGCAGCTTAAAGTTCGACAGGGCGGTGTCACCCCTCCACTTT. Its protein product is CASSLKFDRAVSPLHF.